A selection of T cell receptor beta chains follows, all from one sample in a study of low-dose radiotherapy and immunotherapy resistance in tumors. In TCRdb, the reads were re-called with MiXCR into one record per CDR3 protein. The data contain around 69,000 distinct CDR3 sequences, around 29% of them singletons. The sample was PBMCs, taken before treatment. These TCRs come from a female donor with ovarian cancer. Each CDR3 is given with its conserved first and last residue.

CDR3aa: CAWSVASGYEQYF; v_gene: TRBV30; j_gene: TRBJ2-7
CDR3aa: CATRQGGMNTEAFF; v_gene: TRBV24-1; j_gene: TRBJ1-1
CDR3aa: CSAAGTSDFGMEGGETQYF; v_gene: TRBV20-1; j_gene: TRBJ2-5
CDR3aa: CASSDHRGSEQYF; v_gene: TRBV9; j_gene: TRBJ2-7
CDR3aa: CASSQGLAGDAGELFF; v_gene: TRBV5-6; j_gene: TRBJ2-2
CDR3aa: CASSLVRGANEQFF; v_gene: TRBV11-2; j_gene: TRBJ2-1
CDR3aa: CSAFLPGGPTDTQYF; v_gene: TRBV20-1; j_gene: TRBJ2-3
CDR3aa: CASSHELAGGRDTQYF; v_gene: TRBV4-1; j_gene: TRBJ2-3
CDR3aa: CASRAQGGDYGYTF; v_gene: TRBV28; j_gene: TRBJ1-2
CDR3aa: CSAQPPGDNTIYF; v_gene: TRBV20-1; j_gene: TRBJ1-3
CDR3aa: CAISADSPNEQFF; v_gene: TRBV10-3; j_gene: TRBJ2-1
CDR3aa: CASSFGTSNTGELFF; v_gene: TRBV12-3/TRBV12-4; j_gene: TRBJ2-2
CDR3aa: CASSQLAENSPLHF; v_gene: TRBV14; j_gene: TRBJ1-6
CDR3aa: CASSLGFGQGHQPQHF; v_gene: TRBV7-9; j_gene: TRBJ1-5
CDR3aa: CASSQVPGSETQYF; v_gene: TRBV4-1; j_gene: TRBJ2-5
CDR3aa: CASSSLGGQGFNEQFF; v_gene: TRBV7-9; j_gene: TRBJ2-1
CDR3aa: CASSSTAYFSYNEQFF; v_gene: TRBV28; j_gene: TRBJ2-1
CDR3aa: CASKGGRDYRNEQFF; v_gene: TRBV2; j_gene: TRBJ2-1
CDR3aa: CASRISRDYGYTF; v_gene: TRBV2; j_gene: TRBJ1-2
CDR3aa: CSASSGRGILNTEAFF; v_gene: TRBV20-1; j_gene: TRBJ1-1